Listed below are T cell receptor beta chains from one sample, sequenced in a study of cytomegalovirus exposure and HLA in healthy donors. Clones were sequenced by immunoSEQ multiplex PCR, and TCRdb holds only the in-frame ones, with some missing. This table holds about 140,000 clones, roughly four fifths found once. Source material: PBMCs. These receptors were collected from a man between 18 and 35 years old in good health and CMV-seropositive. Each CDR3 is given with its conserved first and last residue.

>TRBJ1-2|TRBV11-2
CASSTRKAGGYTF
>TRBJ1-2|TRBV7-9
CARGSTGVSGYTF
>TRBJ2-7|TRBV19
CASSTPPAYEQYF
>TRBJ2-7|TRBV4-1
CASSHGTAYEQYF
>TRBJ2-3|TRBV11-2
CASSGQGRRVTQYF
>TRBJ1-1|TRBV4-2
CASSQDTRNTEAFF
>TRBJ1-1|TRBV6-5
CASSGTSNTEAFF
>TRBJ1-1|TRBV5-6
CASSLARMSMNTEAFF
>TRBJ2-2|TRBV14
CASSQPGIPGELFF
>TRBJ2-7|TRBV30
CAWSVGSTDEQYF
>.|TRBV5-1
CASSVSDRVREETQYF
>TRBJ2-3|TRBV14
CASSPGLAGTDTQYF
>TRBJ2-7|TRBV10-3
CAISSTSGTYEQYF
>TRBJ2-2|TRBV30
CACRGSNTGELFF
>TRBJ2-1|TRBV27
CASSGQGGEQFF
>TRBJ2-2|TRBV2
CASRVVNTGELFF
>TRBJ2-7|TRBV7-2
CASSLAAYEQYF
>TRBJ2-7|TRBV11-2
CASSLGSRASGMHEQYF
>TRBJ2-2|TRBV5-1
CASSLVVSGSSGELFF
>TRBJ1-5|TRBV2
CAGSPEHSNQPQHF
>TRBJ2-7|TRBV28
CASSRKSDSSYEQYF
>TRBJ1-1|TRBV9
CASSVALSGNTEAFF
>TRBJ2-2|TRBV27
CASRSGTAEAGELFF
>TRBJ2-2|TRBV5-1
CASSGGGHTGELFF
>TRBJ1-2|TRBV2
CASRAGVGYGYTF
>TRBJ1-5|TRBV4-1
CASSQGSPPRGEGRNQPQHF
>TRBJ2-1|TRBV27
CASSPYGLADRYNEQFF
>TRBJ2-2|TRBV27
CASSYRLAGAIGELFF
>TRBJ2-4|TRBV25-1
CASSATGGTKNIQYF
>TRBJ1-5|TRBV19
CASTVGQLSNQPQHF